The 23 T cell receptor beta chains given below trace back to one sample, sequenced in a study of T cell repertoires in cytomegalovirus infection. Antigens for these TCRs are unknown. TCRdb itself ran the reads through MiXCR, one entry per CDR3 protein. In the table there are about 900,000 distinct CDR3 sequences, approximately 33% of which are singletons. The sample here was cultured CD8+ T cells from PBMCs, taken from culture after CMV antigen stimulation. These receptors all stem from a human donor in good health (CMV status not recorded). Some clones in this sample may be carry-over from other donors' samples.

The chain joins TRBV20-1 to TRBJ1-4; D ambiguous. CDR1 is DFQATT and CDR2 is SNEGSKA in the germline V gene (reference sequence). This CDR3 is 17 amino acids long. V gave up 0 bases and J gave up 0 bases, with 14 bases separating them. This CDR3 reads CSARDSIRQATNEKLFF. The CDR3 region has the DNA TGCAGTGCTAGAGACAGTATCAGGCAGGCAACTAATGAAAAACTGTTTTTT.

V and J are TRBV28 and TRBJ1-1; D is uncertain. The germline V gene has CDR1 MDHEN and CDR2 SYDVKM. The CDR3 spans 15 residues. V dropped 5 bases and J dropped 0 bases, with 13 bases sitting between them. The CDR3 loop is CASSASREMNTEAFF. The CDR3 bases are TGTGCCAGCAGTGCGAGCCGGGAAATGAACACTGAAGCTTTCTTT.

The J gene is TRBJ1-3, the V gene TRBV27; tentatively, D is TRBD1 (6 bases). The CDR3 totals 15 residues. Germline V CDR1 and CDR2: MNHEY, SMNVEV (reference sequence). The V gene lost 5 bases and the J gene lost 4 bases, with 15 bases spanning the gap. CDR3 DNA sequence: TGTGCCAGCAGTCCTCTCAGGGGACCCGGAAACACCATATATTTT. This gives the protein CASSPLRGPGNTIYF.

The chain uses TRBV5-4 and TRBJ2-3; 8 bases are a match to TRBD2. This CDR3 is built from 16 residues. Germline V CDR1 and CDR2: SGHNT, YYREEE (reference sequence). The trim removed 3 bases at V and 1 base at J, leaving 7 bases unmatched. The CDR3 DNA follows: TGTGCCAGCAGCTCGGGAGCGGGGGCCCGCACAGATACGCAGTATTTT. Translated: CASSSGAGARTDTQYF.

The V and J genes are TRBV20-1 and TRBJ2-7; D is uncertain. The CDR3 is 12 amino acids. Deletions cut 3 bases from V and 4 bases from J, with 10 bases between. Germline V gene data show CDR1 as DFQATT and CDR2 as SNEGSKA (reference sequence). CDR3 in DNA: TGCAGTGCTAGGAAGGGAAGTTACGAGCAGTACTTC. Translation gives CSARKGSYEQYF.

This clonotype showed up many times. CDR3 region: CASRRDSPYEQYV. CDR3 coding DNA: TGTGCCAGCAGACGGGACAGCCCCTACGAGCAGTACGTC. This chain connects TRBV6-1 to TRBJ2-7; 7 bases match TRBD1. With V trimmed by 6 bases and J by 2 bases, 4 bases remained unmatched. The CDR3 contains 13 residues. Germline V CDR1 and CDR2: MNHNS, SASEGT.

This chain links TRBV20-1 with TRBJ2-7; 7 bases fit TRBD1. The CDR3 totals 12 residues. The germline V gene has CDR1 DFQATT and CDR2 SNEGSKA (reference sequence). Trimming cost V 5 bases and J 3 bases; bases outside gene matches: 4. The CDR3 sequence: CSAEGDSYEQYF. As DNA, the CDR3 is TGCAGTGCTGAGGGGGACAGCTACGAGCAGTACTTC.

This clonotype was seen a single time. The genes are TRBV24-1 and TRBJ2-1, with no clear D. The CDR3 covers 16 residues. CDR1 KGHDR and CDR2 SFDVKD come from the germline V gene. V was shortened by 1 base and J by 2 bases, with 11 bases between the two germline ends. CDR3 DNA: TGTGCCACCAGTGATTTCGTCGGTAAAACCTACAATGAGCAGTTCTTC. Protein product: CATSDFVGKTYNEQFF.

This sequence joins TRBV6-6 and TRBJ1-2; maybe TRBD1 (6 bases). The length of the CDR3 is 15 residues. In germline, CDR1 is MNHNY, CDR2 SVGAGI (reference sequence). V lost 4 bases and J lost 6, with 18 bases in between. CDR3 in DNA: TGTGCCAGCAGTTGGACGTATCGGGACATCAATGGCTACACCTTC. Protein sequence: CASSWTYRDINGYTF.

This clonotype was detected a few times. J is TRBJ2-3 and V is TRBV12-3 or TRBV12-4; TRBD2 aligns across 10 bases. The CDR3 is 17 residues long. V gave up 3 bases and J gave up 1 base; unmatched junction bases: 7. The CDR3 sequence: CASSFIIGLAGTDTQYF. The DNA of the CDR3 is TGTGCCAGCAGTTTTATCATCGGACTAGCGGGCACAGATACGCAGTATTTT.

V and J are TRBV4-2 and TRBJ2-3; D is perhaps TRBD2 (6 bases). V dropped 2 bases and J dropped 3 bases, with 9 bases sitting between them. The CDR3 sequence is 14 residues long. Germline lookup yields CDR1 LGHNA and CDR2 YNFKEQ. CDR3 protein: CASSQKEGTDTQYF. The CDR3 bases are TGTGCCAGCAGCCAAAAGGAGGGGACAGATACGCAGTATTTT.

This clonotype showed up just a few times. The V and J genes are TRBV4-3 and TRBJ2-1; 10 positions match TRBD2. Germline lookup yields CDR1 LGHNA and CDR2 YSLEER. The CDR3 has 17 residues. V gave up 0 bases and J gave up 5 bases; unmatched junction bases: 7. The CDR3 DNA sequence: TGCGCCAGCAGCCAAGATTTAGCGGGGGGAATTAACAATGAGCAGTTCTTC. Translating gives CASSQDLAGGINNEQFF.

Ten or more counts support this clonotype. This rearrangement joins TRBV6-1 to TRBJ1-1; a weak D match, TRBD1 (6 bases). The germline V and J ends were trimmed by 0 bases and 6 bases, with 20 bases remaining between them. The V gene's germline CDR1 is MNHNS and CDR2 SASEGT. This CDR3 comprises 17 residues. CDR3 coding DNA: TGTGCCAGCAGTGAAGCGCCCGGGGGCACGGCGATCGCTGAAGCTTTCTTT. The encoded protein is CASSEAPGGTAIAEAFF.

This clonotype was detected only a few times. The chain has TRBV7-2 and TRBJ2-7, with D hard to call. The V end lost 1 base, the J end lost 0 bases, and 10 bases lay between the germline ends. From germline, CDR1 is SGHTA and CDR2 FQGNSA. The CDR3 is made up of 15 amino acids. The chain's CDR3 is CASSLDSSGSYEQYV. The CDR3 DNA reads as TGTGCCAGCAGCTTAGACAGTTCTGGCTCCTACGAGCAGTACGTC.

This clonotype showed up just a few times. V gene TRBV7-9 combines with J gene TRBJ2-7; D not resolved. CDR1 is SEHNR, CDR2 FQNEAQ, per germline (reference sequence). This CDR3 is built from 12 residues. V lost 0 bases to trimming and J lost 5 bases, with 5 bases between them. For the CDR3, the DNA is TGTGCCAGCAGCTTAGCGCACGACGAGCAGTACGTC. Its translation is CASSLAHDEQYV.

The chain carries TRBV3-1 and TRBJ2-1; the D gene could be TRBD1 or TRBD2 (6 bases each). This CDR3 contains 16 residues. From germline, CDR1 is LGHDT and CDR2 YNNKEL (reference sequence). V lost 0 bases and J 8 bases, leaving 17 bases between the germline ends. In DNA, the CDR3 is TGTGCCAGCAGCCAAGAGGGACTGGGGGCGAGGGATGAGCAGTTCTTC. The encoded protein is CASSQEGLGARDEQFF.

The J gene is TRBJ2-1, the V gene TRBV6-1; D perhaps matches TRBD1 (6 bases). The V end was cut by 0 bases, the J end by 7 bases, with 10 bases between. This CDR3 is built from 14 residues. Germline CDR1 reads MNHNS; CDR2 reads SASEGT. The CDR3 coding sequence is TGTGCCAGCAGTGAAGCGGGGGCACCAAATGAGCAGTTCTTC. It codes for CASSEAGAPNEQFF.

The rearrangement uses TRBV7-9 and TRBJ2-3; D gene unclear. The germline CDR1 and CDR2 sequences are SEHNR and FQNEAQ (reference sequence). CDR3 length equals 13 residues. V shed 11 bases and J shed 4 bases, with 16 bases lying between them. The CDR3 nucleotides read TGTGCCGTCGAGAAAAAAAGGGCAGATACGCAGTATTTT. As protein: CAVEKKRADTQYF.

This clonotype has a handful of counts. V is TRBV12-3 or TRBV12-4 and J is TRBJ2-3, with unresolved D. The CDR3 consists of 12 residues. Trimming took 3 bases from V and 4 from J, leaving 5 bases between them. Written as DNA, the CDR3 is TGTGCCAGCAGTTTTATTCCAGATACGCAGTATTTT. It translates to CASSFIPDTQYF.

This sequence joins TRBV27 and TRBJ2-2, with TRBD1 identical over 7 bases. CDR1 is MNHEY, CDR2 SMNVEV, per germline (reference sequence). The CDR3 covers 15 residues. V gave up 3 bases and J gave up 6 bases; unmatched junction bases: 7. CDR3 sequence reads: CASSLGQSGAGELFF. The CDR3 coding sequence is TGTGCCAGCAGTTTGGGACAGAGTGGAGCCGGGGAGCTGTTTTTT.

This clonotype appeared once. The rearrangement uses TRBV28 and TRBJ1-5; D is possibly TRBD1 (5 bases). Germline CDR1 reads MDHEN; CDR2 reads SYDVKM. This CDR3 has 15 amino acids. V gave up 6 bases and J gave up 6 bases, with 18 bases separating them. The CDR3 here is CASSGRRGPTQPQHF. The CDR3, as DNA: TGTGCCAGCAGCGGTCGAAGGGGACCAACTCAGCCCCAGCATTTT.

This clonotype was detected only a few times. This chain's CDR3 is CASGWPRQGWEETQYF. The CDR3 nucleotides are TGTGCTAGTGGTTGGCCCAGACAGGGGTGGGAAGAGACCCAGTACTTC. The chain uses TRBV12-5 and TRBJ2-5, with TRBD1 matching over 8 bases. The germline gives CDR1 LGHNT, CDR2 FRNRAP. The length of the CDR3 is 16 residues. The V gene end was trimmed by 4 bases and the J gene end by 3 bases; junction bases not matched to a gene: 10.

V usage is TRBV12-3 or TRBV12-4 and J usage is TRBJ2-1, with D possibly matching TRBD2 (6 bases). V was trimmed by 7 bases and J by 6 bases, leaving 16 bases between them. The length of the CDR3 is 14 residues. The CDR3 is CASIGSVGGNEQFF. The CDR3 bases are TGTGCCAGCATCGGGAGTGTGGGGGGCAATGAGCAGTTCTTC.